The 24 T cell receptor beta chains reported below all come from one sample, sequenced in a study of shared clonotypes between healthy human individuals. Assay used: immunoSEQ multiplex PCR; TCRdb lists only in-frame clones, some missing. The table shows about 2.4 million clones, with roughly 92% occurring only once. Material for sequencing was naive CD4+ T cells sorted from blood. Noted subset: CD45RA+ positively selected. The receptors shown here come from a man aged 18 to 30 in good health.

V and J are TRBV28 and TRBJ1-6; D call uncertain. CDR1 is MDHEN and CDR2 is SYDVKM in the germline V gene. The length of the CDR3 is 14 residues. V was cut by 7 bases and J by 0 bases, with 7 bases left in between. Written as DNA, the CDR3 is TGTGCCAGCACGACCGTCTCCTATAATTCACCCCTCCACTTT. It specifies CASTTVSYNSPLHF.

The rearrangement uses TRBV19 and TRBJ2-7, with TRBD2 matching over 7 bases. J lost 5 bases, V lost 6 bases, and 10 bases had no gene match. Looked up from germline, CDR1 is LNHDA and CDR2 is SQIVND (reference sequence). CDR3 size: 14 residues. CDR3 bases: TGTGCCAGTAGCCCCACGGGACGGGGGGACGAGCAGTACTTC. It is translated as CASSPTGRGDEQYF.

Worth noting for this clone: Germline and junction disagree at one end, which may indicate a read error. The rearrangement uses TRBV28 and TRBJ2-7; 16 bases agree with TRBD2. The CDR3 has 18 amino acids. Per the germline V gene, CDR1 is MDHEN and CDR2 is SYDVKM. CDR3 amino acids: CARRGTSGGAIVLYEQYF. The CDR3 nucleotides are TGTGCCCGCAGGGGGACTAGCGGGGGGGCCATCGTTCTCTACGAGCAGTACTTC.

This chain uses TRBV4-1 with TRBJ1-1, with D perhaps TRBD1 (5 bases). CDR3 length: 14 residues. With 7 bases removed from V and 2 bases from J, the gap between germline ends came to 14 bases. CDR1 and CDR2 (germline): MGHRA, YSYEKL. In nucleotides, the CDR3 is TGCGCCAGCACGCGGCAGGGACCAAACACTGAAGCTTTCTTT. It is translated as CASTRQGPNTEAFF.

Regarding this clone: At the DNA level, this CDR3 is encoded by other sequences in the same sample as well. V gene TRBV30 combines with J gene TRBJ2-2; no definite D call. Looked up from germline, CDR1 is GTSNPN and CDR2 is SVGIG (reference sequence). V was shortened by 3 bases and J by 4 bases, with 3 bases between the two germline ends. The CDR3 is 11 residues long. CDR3 protein: CAWRATGELFF. In nucleotides, the CDR3 is TGTGCCTGGAGAGCCACCGGGGAGCTGTTTTTT.

This clone was seen only once. The chain has TRBV7-9 and TRBJ2-1; D might be TRBD2 (6 bases). Germline assignment: CDR1 SEHNR and CDR2 FQNEAQ (reference sequence). V was pared by 5 bases and J by 5 bases, with 16 bases between. The CDR3 length is 15 residues. The CDR3: CASSRLRDFHNEQFF. The CDR3 DNA is TGTGCCAGCAGCCGTCTCAGGGACTTCCACAATGAGCAGTTCTTC.

This clone was found once. The rearrangement links TRBV6-5 to TRBJ2-6; no firm D call. The germline gives CDR1 MNHEY, CDR2 SVGAGI. Trimming stripped 8 bases from V and 2 bases from J, with 10 bases between. The CDR3 length is 14 residues. For the CDR3, the DNA is TGTGCCAGCCTGGGCTTAACTGGGGCCAACGTCCTGACTTTC. Protein: CASLGLTGANVLTF.

The chain has TRBV18 and TRBJ1-2; D ambiguous. The CDR3 is made up of 14 amino acids. Trimming took 3 bases from V and 9 from J, leaving 17 bases between them. Germline loops: CDR1 KGHSH, CDR2 LQKENI. DNA of the CDR3: TGTGCCAGCTCACCCCAAGAACGAATAGGGAGCTACACCTTC. Its translation is CASSPQERIGSYTF.

The V and J genes are TRBV10-2 and TRBJ2-7; 8 nucleotides agree with TRBD2. CDR1 WSHSY and CDR2 SAAADI come from the germline V gene. V was pared by 8 bases and J by 1 base, with 13 bases of the junction left unmatched. This CDR3 spans 16 amino acids. Written as DNA, the CDR3 is TGCGCCAGCGGGCTAGCGGGTTTACTATGGTCCTACGAGCAGTACTTC. Translated: CASGLAGLLWSYEQYF.

Of note for this clone: Other DNA sequences in this sample translate to the same CDR3. The genes are TRBV18 and TRBJ1-6; 8 nucleotides align to TRBD1. CDR1 is KGHSH and CDR2 is LQKENI in the germline V gene. The ends lost 3 bases at V and 9 bases at J; junction bases unmatched: 4. CDR3 size: 14 residues. Here the CDR3 reads CASSPLDRGSPLHF. The CDR3 nucleotides are TGTGCCAGCTCACCCTTAGACAGGGGTTCACCCCTCCACTTT.

This clone came up once. CDR3 protein: CASSLGAGYNSPLHF. Written as DNA, the CDR3 is TGTGCCAGCAGCTTAGGGGCAGGTTATAATTCACCCCTCCACTTT. The V call is TRBV7-9, the J call TRBJ1-6; D is unresolved. From germline, CDR1 is SEHNR and CDR2 FQNEAQ (reference sequence). The CDR3 runs to 15 residues. V was cut by 1 base and J by 4 bases, with 8 bases left in between.

This sequence joins TRBV6-1 and TRBJ1-2; D may be TRBD1 (5 bases). V was shortened by 6 bases and J by 4 bases, with 12 bases between the two germline ends. Germline CDR1 reads MNHNS; CDR2 reads SASEGT. This CDR3 has 13 residues. CDR3 nucleotide sequence: TGTGCCAGCAGCCGGGGACCGTTCTATGGCTACACCTTC. Protein: CASSRGPFYGYTF.

This clone has just a few counts. V and J are TRBV6-6 and TRBJ1-5, with a possible D match to TRBD1 (6 bases). Germline values: CDR1 MNHNY, CDR2 SVGAGI (reference sequence). This CDR3 is 14 amino acids long. V was trimmed by 10 bases and J by 7 bases, leaving 20 bases between them. The CDR3 reads CATRGRPEGQPQHF. Written as DNA, the CDR3 is TGTGCCACCAGGGGAAGGCCTGAGGGACAGCCCCAGCATTTT.

This rearrangement joins TRBV6-4 to TRBJ2-6; maybe TRBD1 (7 bases). Trimming stripped 6 bases from V and 2 bases from J, with 14 bases between. The CDR3 contains 16 residues. Germline V gives CDR1 MRHNA, CDR2 SNTAGT. CDR3 sequence reads: CASSSQGGTGANVLTF. The CDR3 bases are TGTGCCAGCAGCAGTCAGGGGGGCACTGGGGCCAACGTCCTGACTTTC.

The V and J genes are TRBV10-1 and TRBJ2-7; 8 bases line up with TRBD2. The CDR3 is 16 residues long. Per the germline V gene, CDR1 is WNHNN and CDR2 is SYGVQD (reference sequence). V was pared by 6 bases and J by 3 bases, with 13 bases of the junction left unmatched. Written as DNA, the CDR3 is TGCGCCAGCAGCGCCCCGGGTCCAGCGGGAGACTACGAGCAGTACTTC. It encodes CASSAPGPAGDYEQYF.

The chain carries TRBV30 and TRBJ1-4; D gene uncertain. The germline V and J ends were trimmed by 2 bases and 2 bases, with 12 bases remaining between them. The germline V gene has CDR1 GTSNPN and CDR2 SVGIG (reference sequence). The CDR3 contains 15 residues. The CDR3 DNA is TGTGCCTGGAGTTCTAACACCGGCACTAATGAAAAACTGTTTTTT. It encodes CAWSSNTGTNEKLFF.

The gene calls are TRBV15 and TRBJ2-1; D not resolved. CDR1 LNHNV and CDR2 YYDKDF come from the germline V gene (reference sequence). The V end lost 3 bases, the J end lost 3 bases, and 6 bases lay between the germline ends. There are 13 residues in the CDR3. The chain's CDR3 is CATSSPVYNEQFF. DNA of the CDR3: TGTGCCACCAGCAGTCCAGTCTACAATGAGCAGTTCTTC.

The chain employs TRBV29-1 and TRBJ1-1, with TRBD1 identical over 9 bases. Looked up from germline, CDR1 is SQVTM and CDR2 is ANQGSEA. With V trimmed by 4 bases and J by 5 bases, 11 bases remained unmatched. The CDR3 sequence is 15 residues long. The CDR3 loop reads CSVVNRGRKGTEAFF. CDR3 DNA: TGCAGCGTTGTAAACAGGGGGCGAAAGGGGACTGAAGCTTTCTTT.

This chain connects TRBV6-1 to TRBJ1-1; D uncertain. Germline CDR1 MNHNS, CDR2 SASEGT. Trimming removed 6 bases at V and 2 bases at J, with 4 bases between. CDR3 length: 11 residues. This CDR3 is CASRTNTEAFF. CDR3 DNA: TGTGCCAGCAGGACCAACACTGAAGCTTTCTTT.

The chain recombines TRBV28 with TRBJ1-5, with D tentatively TRBD1 (5 bases). Germline CDR1 and CDR2: MDHEN and SYDVKM. This CDR3 is 14 amino acids long. The V and J ends lost 6 bases and 5 bases respectively, with 14 bases between them. The DNA for the CDR3 is TGTGCCAGCAGCTCTTTGGGGGGGGATCAGCCCCAGCATTTT. It specifies CASSSLGGDQPQHF.

The rearrangement links TRBV7-2 to TRBJ2-1; a weak D match, TRBD2 (5 bases). With 5 bases removed from V and 6 bases from J, the gap between germline ends came to 14 bases. The CDR3 loop spans 14 amino acids. Germline V lookup: CDR1 SGHTA, CDR2 FQGNSA. The CDR3 loop reads CASSPINEGNEQFF. DNA for the CDR3: TGTGCCAGCAGCCCGATAAATGAGGGCAATGAGCAGTTCTTC.

The V gene is TRBV5-1, the J gene TRBJ1-6; D might be TRBD1 (5 bases). Germline V gene lookup returns CDR1 SGHRS and CDR2 YFSETQ. Trimming took off 4 bases at V and 0 bases at J, with 14 bases between the two ends. The CDR3 is 17 residues long. The CDR3 reads CASSPRGVPSYNSPLHF. The CDR3 DNA follows: TGCGCCAGCAGCCCTAGGGGTGTGCCCTCCTATAATTCACCCCTCCACTTT.

Worth noting for this clone: Other DNA sequences from this sample encode an identical CDR3 as well. The chain is built from TRBV7-2 and TRBJ2-2; TRBD2 aligns across 11 bases. The ends lost 4 bases at V and 5 bases at J; junction bases unmatched: 3. There are 15 residues in the CDR3. Germline-derived CDR1 and CDR2 are SGHTA and FQGNSA. CDR3 loop: CASSSRLAGTGELFF. The CDR3 bases are TGTGCCAGCAGCTCAAGACTAGCGGGGACCGGGGAGCTGTTTTTT.

This clone was seen just once. This rearrangement joins TRBV11-1 to TRBJ2-1; 9 bases are shared with TRBD1. Germline V gene sequence: CDR1 SGHAT, CDR2 FQDESV (reference sequence). The CDR3 is 14 amino acids. Trimming cost V 4 bases and J 7 bases; bases outside gene matches: 5. The CDR3 nucleotides are TGTGCCAGCAGCTCGGGACAGGGCAGGAATGAGCAGTTCTTC. This gives the protein CASSSGQGRNEQFF.